The entry below describes one T cell receptor (beta chain). Its antigen is unidentified. The sample is drawn from a study of siplizumab effects on memory and regulatory T cells. The germline V gene encodes CDR1 SQVTM and CDR2 ANQGSEA. The CDR3 is made up of 15 amino acids. Trimming removed 7 bases at V and 4 bases at J, with 21 bases between. Study-wide findings and caveats: Researchers did not confirm the suppressive function of proliferating Tregs from siplizumab cultures. For mappable alloreactive CD4+ clones, the mean Treg-derived fraction was around 66% with siplizumab and under 35% in controls. The authors could not assign a naive or memory phenotype to roughly 80-95% of proliferating CD4+ or CD8+ clones.

The table came from immunoSEQ multiplex PCR; TCRdb's copy has only in-frame clones and leaves some out. The sample includes 70,000 to 100,000 clones, more than 85% of them seen just once. The V call is TRBV29-1, the J call TRBJ2-3; D unclear. The sample consisted of CD8+ T cells sorted from blood. The sequence was obtained from a human donor in good health. CDR3 in DNA: TGCAGCGCTGAGCCTGTCTCGGCGGTAGCAGATACGCAGTATTTT. It is translated as CSAEPVSAVADTQYF.